This T cell receptor beta chain was retrieved from a study of human T cells and chemical hapten exposure. Looking at the study overall: Patients' scalps got diphenylcyclopropenone weekly throughout the approximately 25-week study. Study results and limitations: It was expanded TCRs that formed significantly more large CDR3 similarity clusters than controls did.

As processed by the authors: Ranging from roughly 20,000 to 750,000, TCR counts per sample had a median value of approximately 95,000. One entry per CDR3 protein results from TCRdb running MiXCR on the RACE reads. The V and J calls reflect TCRdb's pipeline rather than the authors' work. The sample comprises about 120,000 distinct CDR3 sequences, 12% of which are singletons, and approximately 1.4% rests with the top ten. Time point reported: patch test 1, 2 weeks after DPC sensitization. Regarding treatment: therapeutic diphenylcyclopropenone sensitization with weekly scalp DPC. The study enrolled 18 to 70-year-old alopecia patients suitable for DPC. The CDR3 extends over 14 amino acids. Germline V gene sequence: CDR1 DFQATT, CDR2 SNEGSKA (reference sequence). The V end was cut by 2 bases, the J end by 7 bases, with 14 bases between. This clonotype was seen many times. Its antigen is currently unknown.

Material: whole blood, obtained in connection with sensitization to the hapten diphenylcyclopropenone (DPC). This chain links TRBV20-1 with TRBJ2-2; D is unresolved. This clonotype originated in a woman aged 50 to 60 with alopecia areata. Some clones in this sample may be carry-over from other donors' samples. CDR3: CSARFPRVGGELFF. CDR3 coding DNA: TGCAGTGCTAGATTCCCACGGGTCGGCGGGGAGCTGTTTTTT.